This TCR beta chain emerged from a study of blood T cell repertoires in COVID-19. As for the study in general: COVID-19 samples from acute and convalescent phases originated in the United States, Italy and Spain.

From germline, CDR1 is KGHSH and CDR2 LQKENI. There are 15 residues in the CDR3. Data came from immunoSEQ multiplex PCR; TCRdb stores just in-frame clones and leaves some out. The repertoire holds about 430,000 clones, with approximately 91% as singletons. Recruitment covered fewer than 25 US areas and drew participants whose ages spanned roughly 18 to 100 years. Each participant's cohort was designated according to participant-reported clinical history. The V and J genes are TRBV18 and TRBJ2-5, with D possibly TRBD2 on 6 matching bases. The DNA end is more similar to TRBJ2-7, so the J call may be wrong. This TCR was recovered from a young woman who had been exposed to COVID-19. The material sequenced was PBMCs or T cells enriched from blood (not recorded which). The CDR3 region has the DNA TGTGCCAGCTCACCAGGAGGGACCAGCTCCTACGAGCAGTACTTC. Translated: CASSPGGTSSYEQYF.